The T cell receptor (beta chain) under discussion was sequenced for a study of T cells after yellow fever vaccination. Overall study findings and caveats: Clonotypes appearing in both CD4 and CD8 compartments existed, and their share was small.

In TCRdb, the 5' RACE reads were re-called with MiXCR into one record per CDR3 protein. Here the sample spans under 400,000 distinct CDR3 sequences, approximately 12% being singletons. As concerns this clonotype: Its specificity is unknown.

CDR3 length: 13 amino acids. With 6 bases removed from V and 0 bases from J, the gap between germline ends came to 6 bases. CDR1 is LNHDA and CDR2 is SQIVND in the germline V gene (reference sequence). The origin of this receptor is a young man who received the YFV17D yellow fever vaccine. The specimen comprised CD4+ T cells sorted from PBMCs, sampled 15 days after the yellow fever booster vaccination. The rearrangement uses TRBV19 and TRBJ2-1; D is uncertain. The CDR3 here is CASRDASYNEQFF. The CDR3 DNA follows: TGTGCCAGTAGAGACGCCTCCTACAATGAGCAGTTCTTC.